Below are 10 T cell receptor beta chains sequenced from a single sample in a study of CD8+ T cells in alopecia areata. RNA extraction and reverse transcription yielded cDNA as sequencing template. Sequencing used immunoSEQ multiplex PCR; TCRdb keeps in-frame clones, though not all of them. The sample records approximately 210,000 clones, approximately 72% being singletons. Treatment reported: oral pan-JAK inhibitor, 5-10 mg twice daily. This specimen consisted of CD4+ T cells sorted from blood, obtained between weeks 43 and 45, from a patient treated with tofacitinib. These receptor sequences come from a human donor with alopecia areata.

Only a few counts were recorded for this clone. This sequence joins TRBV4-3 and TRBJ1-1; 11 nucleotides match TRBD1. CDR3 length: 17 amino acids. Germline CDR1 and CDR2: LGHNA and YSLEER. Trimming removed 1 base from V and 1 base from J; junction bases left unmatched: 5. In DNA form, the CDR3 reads TGCGCCAGCAGCCAAGGGACAGGGGGCGCGAAGAACACTGAAGCTTTCTTT. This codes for CASSQGTGGAKNTEAFF.

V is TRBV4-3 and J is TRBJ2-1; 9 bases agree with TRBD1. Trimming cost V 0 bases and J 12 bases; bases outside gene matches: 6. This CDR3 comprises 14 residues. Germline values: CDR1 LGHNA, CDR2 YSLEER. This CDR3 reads CASSQDGQGLWQFF. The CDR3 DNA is TGCGCCAGCAGCCAAGATGGACAGGGGTTGTGGCAGTTCTTC.

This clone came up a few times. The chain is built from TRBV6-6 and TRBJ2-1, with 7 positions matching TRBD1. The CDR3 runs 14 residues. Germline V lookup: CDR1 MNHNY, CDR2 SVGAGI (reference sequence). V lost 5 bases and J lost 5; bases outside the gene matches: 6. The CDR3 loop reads CASSATGTDNEQFF. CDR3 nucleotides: TGTGCCAGCAGTGCAACCGGGACAGACAATGAGCAGTTCTTC.

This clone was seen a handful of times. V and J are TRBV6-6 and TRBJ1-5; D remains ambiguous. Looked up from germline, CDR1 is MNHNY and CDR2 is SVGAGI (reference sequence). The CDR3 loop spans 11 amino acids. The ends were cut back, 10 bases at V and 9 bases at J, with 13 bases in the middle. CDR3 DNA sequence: TGTGCCACCCAAAATACGGGGCCCCAGCATTTT. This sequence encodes CATQNTGPQHF.

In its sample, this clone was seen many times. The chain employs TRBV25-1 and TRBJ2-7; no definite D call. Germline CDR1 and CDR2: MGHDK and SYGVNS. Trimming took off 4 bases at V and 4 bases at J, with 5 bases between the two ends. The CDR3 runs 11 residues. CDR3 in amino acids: CASSAKYEQYF. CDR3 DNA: TGTGCCAGCAGTGCAAAATACGAGCAGTACTTC.

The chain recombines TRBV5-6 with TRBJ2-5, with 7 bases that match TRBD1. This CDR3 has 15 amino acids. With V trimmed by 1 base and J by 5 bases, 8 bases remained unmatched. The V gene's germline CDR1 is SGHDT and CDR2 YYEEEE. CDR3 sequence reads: CASSLSRQGAETQYF. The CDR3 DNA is TGTGCCAGCAGCTTGTCCCGACAGGGAGCCGAGACCCAGTACTTC.

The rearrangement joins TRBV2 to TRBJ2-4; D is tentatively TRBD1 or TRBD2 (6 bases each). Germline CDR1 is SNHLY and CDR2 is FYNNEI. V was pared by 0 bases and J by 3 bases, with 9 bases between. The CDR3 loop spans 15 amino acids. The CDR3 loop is CASSEAEGGKNIQYF. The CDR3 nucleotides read TGTGCCAGCAGTGAAGCGGAGGGGGGCAAAAACATTCAGTACTTC.

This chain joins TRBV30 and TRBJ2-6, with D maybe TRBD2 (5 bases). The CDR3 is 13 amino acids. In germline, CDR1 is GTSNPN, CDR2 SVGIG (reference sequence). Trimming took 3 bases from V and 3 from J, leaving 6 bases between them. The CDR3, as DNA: TGTGCCTGGAGGCGGGTTGGGGCCAACGTCCTGACTTTC. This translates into CAWRRVGANVLTF. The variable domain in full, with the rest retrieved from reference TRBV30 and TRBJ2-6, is SQTIHQWPATLVQPVGSPLSLECTVEGTSNPNLYWYRQAAGRGLQLLFYSVGIGQISSEVPQNLSASRPQDRQFILSSKKLLLSDSGFYLCAWRRVGANVLTFGAGSRLTVL.

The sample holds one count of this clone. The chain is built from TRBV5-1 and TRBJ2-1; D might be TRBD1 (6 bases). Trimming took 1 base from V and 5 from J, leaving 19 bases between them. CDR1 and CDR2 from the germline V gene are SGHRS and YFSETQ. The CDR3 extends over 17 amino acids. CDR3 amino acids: CASSLWLGRGMDNEQFF. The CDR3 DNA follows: TGCGCCAGCAGCTTGTGGTTGGGCAGGGGTATGGACAATGAGCAGTTCTTC.

The CDR3 here is CASSRGQGAYNEQFF. The DNA for the CDR3 is TGTGCCAGTAGTAGGGGGCAGGGGGCCTACAATGAGCAGTTCTTC. The rearrangement uses TRBV19 and TRBJ2-1, with TRBD1 matching 7 bases. The germline CDR1 and CDR2 sequences are LNHDA and SQIVND (reference sequence). The CDR3 length is 15 residues. With 4 bases clipped from V and 2 bases from J, the junction kept 5 bases outside the gene matches.